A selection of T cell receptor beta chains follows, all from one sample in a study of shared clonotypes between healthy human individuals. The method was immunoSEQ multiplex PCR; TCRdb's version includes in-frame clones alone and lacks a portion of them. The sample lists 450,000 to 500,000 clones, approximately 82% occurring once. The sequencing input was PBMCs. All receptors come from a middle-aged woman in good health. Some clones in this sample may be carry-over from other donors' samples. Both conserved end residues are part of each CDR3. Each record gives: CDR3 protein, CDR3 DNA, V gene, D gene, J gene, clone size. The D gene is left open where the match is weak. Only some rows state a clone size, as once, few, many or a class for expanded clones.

CDR3aa: CATRQTTNEKLFF; CDR3nt: TGTGCCACCAGGCAGACAACTAATGAAAAACTGTTTTTT; v_gene: TRBV15; d_gene: -; j_gene: TRBJ1-4; abundance: -
CDR3aa: CASSPGQGAAEAYEQYF; CDR3nt: TGTGCCAGCAGTCCGGGACAGGGGGCAGCGGAGGCCTACGAGCAGTACTTC; v_gene: TRBV28; d_gene: TRBD1; j_gene: TRBJ2-7; abundance: -
CDR3aa: CASSPPSGDIQYF; CDR3nt: TGTGCCAGCTCACCACCCAGTGGGGACATTCAGTACTTC; v_gene: TRBV18; d_gene: -; j_gene: TRBJ2-4; abundance: -
CDR3aa: CASSQASAPDTQYF; CDR3nt: TGCGCCAGCAGCCAAGCGTCAGCGCCAGATACGCAGTATTTT; v_gene: TRBV4-1; d_gene: -; j_gene: TRBJ2-3; abundance: -
CDR3aa: CASSQGGGYTF; CDR3nt: TGTGCCAGCAGTCAGGGGGGAGGCTACACCTTC; v_gene: TRBV6-1; d_gene: TRBD1; j_gene: TRBJ1-2; abundance: -
CDR3aa: CASSSLQGPFYGYTF; CDR3nt: TGTGCCAGCAGCTCGCTACAGGGGCCGTTCTATGGCTACACCTTC; v_gene: TRBV7-8; d_gene: TRBD1; j_gene: TRBJ1-2; abundance: once
CDR3aa: CASSDRGKGSYNEQFF; CDR3nt: TGTGCCAGCTCGGACCGGGGGAAAGGCTCCTACAATGAGCAGTTCTTC; v_gene: TRBV18; d_gene: -; j_gene: TRBJ2-1; abundance: -
CDR3aa: CASSLNQQGYSSEKLFF; CDR3nt: TGTGCCAGCAGCCTAAACCAACAGGGGTACTCATCTGAAAAACTGTTTTTT; v_gene: TRBV27; d_gene: TRBD1; j_gene: TRBJ1-4; abundance: few
CDR3aa: CASSLTTGKDGYTF; CDR3nt: TGCGCCAGCAGCTTGACCACAGGGAAGGATGGCTACACCTTC; v_gene: TRBV5-1; d_gene: -; j_gene: TRBJ1-2; abundance: -
CDR3aa: CATSKRSSYEQYF; CDR3nt: TGTGCCACCAGCAAGAGATCCTCCTACGAGCAGTACTTC; v_gene: TRBV15; d_gene: -; j_gene: TRBJ2-7; abundance: -
CDR3aa: CATTASGRAPYNEQFF; CDR3nt: TGTGCCACCACTGCTAGCGGGAGGGCCCCATACAATGAGCAGTTCTTC; v_gene: TRBV11-1; d_gene: TRBD2; j_gene: TRBJ2-1; abundance: -
CDR3aa: CASTLGSEQFF; CDR3nt: TGTGCCAGCACCCTCGGCAGTGAGCAGTTCTTC; v_gene: TRBV5-8; d_gene: -; j_gene: TRBJ2-1; abundance: -
CDR3aa: CASSPRGGGTAGNTIYF; CDR3nt: TGTGCCAGCAGCCCCCGGGGCGGCGGCACCGCTGGAAACACCATATATTTT; v_gene: TRBV7-8; d_gene: -; j_gene: TRBJ1-3; abundance: -
CDR3aa: CASSRRSDRANTEAFF; CDR3nt: TGTGCCAGCAGTCGGAGGTCGGACAGGGCGAACACTGAAGCTTTCTTT; v_gene: TRBV7-2; d_gene: TRBD1; j_gene: TRBJ1-1; abundance: few
CDR3aa: CASSQDRSGSVKNEQFF; CDR3nt: TGTGCCAGCAGCCAAGATAGGAGCGGGAGTGTCAAAAATGAGCAGTTCTTC; v_gene: TRBV4-2; d_gene: TRBD2; j_gene: TRBJ2-1; abundance: -
CDR3aa: CASSPLAYYNEQFF; CDR3nt: TGTGCCAGCAGTCCACTAGCGTACTACAATGAGCAGTTCTTC; v_gene: TRBV28; d_gene: TRBD2; j_gene: TRBJ2-1; abundance: -
CDR3aa: CASSQRQNTEAFF; CDR3nt: TGCGCCAGCAGCCAACGACAGAACACTGAAGCTTTCTTT; v_gene: TRBV4-1; d_gene: -; j_gene: TRBJ1-1; abundance: few
CDR3aa: CASRPGQSSYNEQFF; CDR3nt: TGTGCCAGCAGACCGGGACAGAGCTCCTACAATGAGCAGTTCTTC; v_gene: TRBV6-1; d_gene: TRBD1; j_gene: TRBJ2-1; abundance: -
CDR3aa: CASSPGQGPYEQYF; CDR3nt: TGTGCCAGCAGCCCCGGACAGGGTCCCTACGAGCAGTACTTC; v_gene: TRBV11-1; d_gene: TRBD1; j_gene: TRBJ2-7; abundance: -
CDR3aa: CASRLGSGADTEAFF; CDR3nt: TGTGCCAGCCGACTAGGATCAGGGGCCGACACTGAAGCTTTCTTT; v_gene: TRBV5-6; d_gene: -; j_gene: TRBJ1-1; abundance: -
CDR3aa: CASSPGQGVDEQFF; CDR3nt: TGTGCCAGCAGCCCGGGACAGGGGGTCGATGAGCAGTTCTTC; v_gene: TRBV5-4; d_gene: TRBD1; j_gene: TRBJ2-1; abundance: -
CDR3aa: CASSLGGTSGNRYF; CDR3nt: TGTGCCAGCAGCTTAGGAGGGACTAGCGGGAATAGGTACTTC; v_gene: TRBV7-9; d_gene: TRBD2; j_gene: TRBJ2-5; abundance: -
CDR3aa: CASSESSEQFF; CDR3nt: TGTGCCAGCAGTGAATCCTCGGAGCAGTTCTTC; v_gene: TRBV2; d_gene: -; j_gene: TRBJ2-1; abundance: -
CDR3aa: CASSVLYVSGVSYEQYF; CDR3nt: TGTGCCAGCAGTGTTCTCTACGTTAGCGGAGTCTCCTACGAGCAGTACTTC; v_gene: TRBV27; d_gene: -; j_gene: TRBJ2-7; abundance: -
CDR3aa: CATSQYSGRANTEAFF; CDR3nt: TGTGCCACTTCTCAGTACAGCGGCAGGGCGAACACTGAAGCTTTCTTT; v_gene: TRBV19; d_gene: -; j_gene: TRBJ1-1; abundance: -
CDR3aa: CASSAYRDGTEAFF; CDR3nt: TGTGCCAGCAGCGCGTACAGGGACGGCACTGAAGCTTTCTTT; v_gene: TRBV11-2; d_gene: -; j_gene: TRBJ1-1; abundance: -
CDR3aa: CASSPASASYNEQFF; CDR3nt: TGTGCCAGCTCACCGGCTAGCGCCTCCTACAATGAGCAGTTCTTC; v_gene: TRBV18; d_gene: -; j_gene: TRBJ2-1; abundance: -
CDR3aa: CASSFTARDTEAFF; CDR3nt: TGTGCCAGCAGCTTTACCGCCAGGGACACTGAAGCTTTCTTT; v_gene: TRBV13; d_gene: -; j_gene: TRBJ1-1; abundance: many
CDR3aa: CASSARRDTGELFF; CDR3nt: TGTGCCAGCAGCGCCCGGCGAGACACCGGGGAGCTGTTTTTT; v_gene: TRBV5-8; d_gene: -; j_gene: TRBJ2-2; abundance: -
CDR3aa: CASSLSWHNEQFF; CDR3nt: TGCGCCAGCAGCTTGTCCTGGCACAATGAGCAGTTCTTC; v_gene: TRBV5-1; d_gene: -; j_gene: TRBJ2-1; abundance: -
CDR3aa: CASKTGQLQETQYF; CDR3nt: TGTGCCAGCAAAACGGGACAGCTACAAGAGACCCAGTACTTC; v_gene: TRBV6-1; d_gene: TRBD1; j_gene: TRBJ2-5; abundance: -
CDR3aa: CSVAGLPYNEQFF; CDR3nt: TGCAGCGTTGCGGGGTTGCCCTACAATGAGCAGTTCTTC; v_gene: TRBV29-1; d_gene: -; j_gene: TRBJ2-1; abundance: -
CDR3aa: CASSLGGVRDYGYTF; CDR3nt: TGTGCCAGCAGCTTAGGGGGGGTTCGAGACTATGGCTACACCTTC; v_gene: TRBV7-6; d_gene: -; j_gene: TRBJ1-2; abundance: -
CDR3aa: CASSAGTGSYEQYF; CDR3nt: TGCGCCAGCAGCGCCGGGACAGGTAGTTACGAGCAGTACTTC; v_gene: TRBV10-2; d_gene: TRBD1; j_gene: TRBJ2-7; abundance: -
CDR3aa: CASTHGGEDREQYF; CDR3nt: TGTGCCAGCACTCACGGGGGCGAAGATAGGGAGCAGTACTTC; v_gene: TRBV28; d_gene: -; j_gene: TRBJ2-7; abundance: once
CDR3aa: CSVGVGQTNTGELFF; CDR3nt: TGCAGCGTTGGGGTGGGACAGACGAACACCGGGGAGCTGTTTTTT; v_gene: TRBV29-1; d_gene: TRBD1; j_gene: TRBJ2-2; abundance: -
CDR3aa: CAWSKPGLAGGSSYEQYF; CDR3nt: TGTGCCTGGAGTAAGCCGGGACTAGCGGGAGGGTCCTCCTACGAGCAGTACTTC; v_gene: TRBV30; d_gene: TRBD2; j_gene: TRBJ2-7; abundance: -
CDR3aa: CASSQDLGFGNTIYF; CDR3nt: TGTGCCAGCAGCCAAGATTTAGGGTTTGGAAACACCATATATTTT; v_gene: TRBV4-2; d_gene: -; j_gene: TRBJ1-3; abundance: -
CDR3aa: CASSDRAMSETTNYGYTF; CDR3nt: TGTGCCAGCAGTGACCGGGCGATGTCGGAAACTACTAACTATGGCTACACCTTC; v_gene: TRBV6-4; d_gene: -; j_gene: TRBJ1-2; abundance: -
CDR3aa: CSVVQGTNTGELFF; CDR3nt: TGCAGCGTTGTTCAAGGAACGAACACCGGGGAGCTGTTTTTT; v_gene: TRBV29-1; d_gene: -; j_gene: TRBJ2-2; abundance: once
CDR3aa: CASSFGPQETQYF; CDR3nt: TGTGCCAGCAGCTTCGGGCCCCAAGAGACCCAGTACTTC; v_gene: TRBV5-5; d_gene: -; j_gene: TRBJ2-5; abundance: -
CDR3aa: CAWRASSYNEQFF; CDR3nt: TGTGCCTGGAGAGCGAGCTCCTACAATGAGCAGTTCTTC; v_gene: TRBV30; d_gene: -; j_gene: TRBJ2-1; abundance: once
CDR3aa: CASSLEGNNEQFF; CDR3nt: TGTGCCAGCAGCTTAGAGGGAAACAATGAGCAGTTCTTC; v_gene: TRBV7-9; d_gene: -; j_gene: TRBJ2-1; abundance: -
CDR3aa: CASSHRTSGRNEQFF; CDR3nt: TGTGCCAGCAGCCATCGGACTAGCGGGAGAAATGAGCAGTTCTTC; v_gene: TRBV7-9; d_gene: TRBD2; j_gene: TRBJ2-1; abundance: few
CDR3aa: CASSLGQRGTNTGELFF; CDR3nt: TGTGCCAGCAGCTTGGGGCAGCGGGGGACCAACACCGGGGAGCTGTTTTTT; v_gene: TRBV5-4; d_gene: TRBD2; j_gene: TRBJ2-2; abundance: many
CDR3aa: CASSPAWARGYTF; CDR3nt: TGTGCCAGCAGTCCGGCGTGGGCTCGGGGCTACACCTTC; v_gene: TRBV28; d_gene: -; j_gene: TRBJ1-2; abundance: -
CDR3aa: CAWIPDSRVSLAKNIQYF; CDR3nt: TGTGCCTGGATTCCCGACTCGCGGGTGAGCTTAGCCAAAAACATTCAGTACTTC; v_gene: TRBV30; d_gene: -; j_gene: TRBJ2-4; abundance: -
CDR3aa: CASRRLAGDSYEQYF; CDR3nt: TGTGCCAGTAGAAGACTAGCGGGGGACTCCTACGAGCAGTACTTC; v_gene: TRBV19; d_gene: TRBD2; j_gene: TRBJ2-7; abundance: -
CDR3aa: CASSSQGHEQFF; CDR3nt: TGTGCCAGCAGCTCCCAGGGCCATGAGCAGTTCTTC; v_gene: TRBV7-6; d_gene: -; j_gene: TRBJ2-1; abundance: -
CDR3aa: CASRGEPNQPQHF; CDR3nt: TGCGCCAGCAGGGGGGAGCCAAATCAGCCCCAGCATTTT; v_gene: TRBV10-2; d_gene: -; j_gene: TRBJ1-5; abundance: -
CDR3aa: CAIMAAGDWTDTQYF; CDR3nt: TGTGCCATCATGGCAGCGGGAGATTGGACAGATACGCAGTATTTT; v_gene: TRBV10-3; d_gene: TRBD2; j_gene: TRBJ2-3; abundance: -
CDR3aa: CASSPRLAGVPGELFF; CDR3nt: TGTGCCAGCAGTCCACGACTAGCGGGAGTTCCCGGGGAGCTGTTTTTT; v_gene: TRBV7-6; d_gene: TRBD2; j_gene: TRBJ2-2; abundance: -
CDR3aa: CASGPTGLIGDTQYF; CDR3nt: TGTGCCAGCGGGCCGACAGGCTTAATCGGGGATACGCAGTATTTT; v_gene: TRBV7-9; d_gene: -; j_gene: TRBJ2-3; abundance: -
CDR3aa: CATSRTSRADTQYF; CDR3nt: TGTGCCACCAGCAGGACCTCGAGGGCAGATACGCAGTATTTT; v_gene: TRBV15; d_gene: -; j_gene: TRBJ2-3; abundance: -
CDR3aa: CAWSGRLELFF; CDR3nt: TGTGCCTGGTCGGGACGTTTAGAGCTGTTTTTT; v_gene: TRBV30; d_gene: -; j_gene: TRBJ2-2; abundance: -
CDR3aa: CASSQGEGDNQPQHF; CDR3nt: TGCGCCAGCAGCCAAGGGGAAGGGGACAATCAGCCCCAGCATTTT; v_gene: TRBV4-1; d_gene: -; j_gene: TRBJ1-5; abundance: -